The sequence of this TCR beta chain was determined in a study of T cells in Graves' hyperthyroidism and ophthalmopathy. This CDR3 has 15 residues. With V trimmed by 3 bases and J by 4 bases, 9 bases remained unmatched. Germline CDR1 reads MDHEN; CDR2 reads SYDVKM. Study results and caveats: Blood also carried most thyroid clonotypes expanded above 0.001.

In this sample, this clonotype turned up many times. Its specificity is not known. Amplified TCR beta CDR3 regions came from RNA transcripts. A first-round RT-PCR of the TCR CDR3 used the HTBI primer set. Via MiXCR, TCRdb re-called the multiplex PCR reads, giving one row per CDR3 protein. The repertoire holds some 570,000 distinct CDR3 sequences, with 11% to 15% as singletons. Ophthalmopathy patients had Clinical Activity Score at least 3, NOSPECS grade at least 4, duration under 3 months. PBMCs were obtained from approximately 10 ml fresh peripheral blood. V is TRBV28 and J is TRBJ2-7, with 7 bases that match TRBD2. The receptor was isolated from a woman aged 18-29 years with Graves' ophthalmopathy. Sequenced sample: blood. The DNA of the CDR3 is TGTGCCAGCAGTTTTTATAGCGGGCCTTATTACGAGCAGTACTTC. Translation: CASSFYSGPYYEQYF.